Detailed here is one T cell receptor (beta chain). This record comes from a study of blood T cell repertoires in COVID-19. Study context: Sites across the United States, Italy and Spain contributed samples from acute and convalescent COVID-19. T cells, B-cell-depleted T cells, or PBMCs supplied cDNA or gDNA.

Profiling relied on immunoSEQ multiplex PCR, and the TCRdb table lists in-frame clones only, not all of them. The sample shows fewer than 85,000 clones, about 86% of them seen only once. Deletions cut 1 base from V and 6 bases from J, with 16 bases between. The CDR3 is 14 amino acids. Germline assignment: CDR1 SQVTM and CDR2 ANQGSEA. The rearrangement joins TRBV29-1 to TRBJ2-7, with a weak D call TRBD1 (5 bases). This clonotype originated in a human donor in a cohort sampled during active COVID-19. Input material: peripheral blood. CDR3: CSVEGGDSSVEQYF. In nucleotides, the CDR3 is TGCAGCGTTGAAGGGGGCGACAGCTCCGTCGAGCAGTACTTC.